The present entry profiles one T cell receptor (beta chain) with its context. These data originate in a study of cytomegalovirus exposure and HLA in healthy donors. It was with 60 Vbeta and 13 Jbeta primers that the PCR ran. Clones were read by immunoSEQ multiplex PCR, and TCRdb kept only the in-frame ones, dropping some. This table has 95,000 to 150,000 clones, 65% to 90% appearing once. This CDR3 is built from 14 residues. The germline gives CDR1 GTSNPN, CDR2 SVGIG (reference sequence). V was clipped by 2 bases and J by 6 bases; unmatched bases: 8. V and J are TRBV30 and TRBJ1-2; 8 nucleotides match TRBD1. The sequence was collected from a woman aged 35 to 49 in good health and CMV-seronegative. Material for sequencing was PBMCs. The CDR3 reads CAWSKYTGGDGYTF. The CDR3 nucleotides are TGTGCCTGGAGTAAATATACAGGGGGGGATGGCTACACCTTC.